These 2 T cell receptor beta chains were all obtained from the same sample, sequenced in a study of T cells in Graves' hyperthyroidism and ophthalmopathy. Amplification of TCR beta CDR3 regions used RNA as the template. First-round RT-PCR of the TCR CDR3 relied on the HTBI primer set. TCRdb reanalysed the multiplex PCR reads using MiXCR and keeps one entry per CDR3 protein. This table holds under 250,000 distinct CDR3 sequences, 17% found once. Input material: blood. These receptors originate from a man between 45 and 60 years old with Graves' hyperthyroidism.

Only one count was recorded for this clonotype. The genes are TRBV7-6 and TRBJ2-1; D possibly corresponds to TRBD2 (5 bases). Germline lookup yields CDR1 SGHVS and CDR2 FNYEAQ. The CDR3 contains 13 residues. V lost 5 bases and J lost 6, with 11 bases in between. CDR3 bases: TGTGCCAGCAGCAAAATCGAGGGCAATGAGCAGTTCTTC. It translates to CASSKIEGNEQFF.

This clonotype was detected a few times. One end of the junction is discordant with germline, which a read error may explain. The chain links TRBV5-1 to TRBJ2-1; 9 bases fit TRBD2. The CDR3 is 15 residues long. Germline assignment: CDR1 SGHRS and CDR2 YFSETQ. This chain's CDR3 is CASSLSGRLYNEQFF. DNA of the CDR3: TGTGCCAGCAGCTTGAGCGGGAGGCTCTACAATGAGCAGTTCTTC.